This T cell receptor (beta chain) is drawn from a study of identical twins. TCRdb passed the 5' RACE reads through MiXCR, listing each CDR3 protein once. The profile covers about 520,000 distinct CDR3 sequences, with approximately 22% appearing a single time and approximately 0.95% taken by the ten largest. A word on this clonotype: Antigen unknown.

CDR1 is MNHEY and CDR2 is SVGEGT in the germline V gene. The CDR3 covers 15 residues. After removal of 0 bases from V and 5 bases from J, the junction contained 7 bases not matched to a gene. Findings and caveats of the study: One should note that invariant MAIT and iNKT cells could partly confound zero-insertion analyses.

This sample also appeared in a second study, on T cells expressing NK-cell markers.

V is TRBV6-2 or TRBV6-3 and J is TRBJ2-7; 7 positions match TRBD1. The sequencing sample was made of CD4+ T cells sorted from blood. This TCR was recovered from a woman aged 18 to 35 in good health. The CDR3: CASSYSDRPVHEQYF. The CDR3 DNA follows: TGTGCCAGCAGTTACTCGGACAGGCCAGTTCACGAGCAGTACTTC.